Below are 31 T cell receptor beta chains sequenced from a single sample in a study of human T cells and chemical hapten exposure. The authors extracted total RNA from unfractionated whole blood. One entry per CDR3 protein results from TCRdb running MiXCR on the 5' RACE reads. The repertoire holds under 150,000 distinct CDR3 sequences, with 19% as singletons. Source of these receptors: a human donor in good health.

The chain is built from TRBV28 and TRBJ1-5; TRBD1 is a possible D gene (6 bases). Germline V lookup: CDR1 MDHEN, CDR2 SYDVKM. The V gene lost 5 bases and the J gene lost 3 bases, with 14 bases spanning the gap. The CDR3 has 15 residues. CDR3: CASSPLGGANQPQHF. Written as DNA, the CDR3 is TGTGCCAGCAGTCCCCTAGGGGGGGCCAATCAGCCCCAGCATTTT.

This clonotype showed up just a few times. The chain combines TRBV6-5 with TRBJ1-1; 7 bases align to TRBD1. From germline, CDR1 is MNHEY and CDR2 SVGAGI. Losses at the gene ends were 4 bases for V and 6 bases for J; bases not matched to a gene: 8. This CDR3 is 14 amino acids long. DNA of the CDR3: TGTGCCAGCAGTTTCAGACAGGGTAGGGCTGAAGCTTTCTTT. Its translation is CASSFRQGRAEAFF.

This rearrangement joins TRBV4-1 to TRBJ1-5, with no clear D. In germline, CDR1 is MGHRA, CDR2 YSYEKL. V was trimmed by 3 bases and J by 0 bases, leaving 15 bases between them. This CDR3 is 17 amino acids long. CDR3 in DNA: TGCGCCAGCAGCCACACCACCAAGGACTATAGCAATCAGCCCCAGCATTTT. This codes for CASSHTTKDYSNQPQHF.

The chain recombines TRBV7-2 with TRBJ1-5; 7 nucleotides agree with TRBD1. The CDR3 totals 15 residues. Germline V gives CDR1 SGHTA, CDR2 FQGNSA. The ends lost 3 bases at V and 4 bases at J; junction bases unmatched: 6. CDR3 loop: CASSFGDSPNQPQHF. As DNA, the CDR3 is TGTGCCAGCAGCTTTGGGGACAGTCCTAATCAGCCCCAGCATTTT.

In this sample, this clonotype turned up a few times. The J gene is TRBJ1-4, the V gene TRBV11-2, with 7 bases aligning to TRBD1. Per the germline V gene, CDR1 is SGHAT and CDR2 is FQNNGV. CDR3 length: 15 amino acids. With 6 bases clipped from V and 3 bases from J, the junction kept 7 bases outside the gene matches. As DNA, the CDR3 is TGTGCCAGCAGACGCCCGGGACAGCCTAATGAAAAACTGTTTTTT. It translates to CASRRPGQPNEKLFF. The full variable domain, rest sourced from reference TRBV11-2 and TRBJ1-4, is EAGVAQSPRYKIIEKRQSVAFWCNPISGHATLYWYQQILGQGPKLLIQFQNNGVVDDSQLPKDRFSAERLKGVDSTLKIQPAKLEDSAVYLCASRRPGQPNEKLFFGSGTQLSVL.

This clonotype has more than one count but fewer than ten. The chain is built from TRBV10-3 and TRBJ2-7, with 7 nucleotides matching TRBD2. CDR3 length: 15 amino acids. Germline V lookup: CDR1 ENHRY, CDR2 SYGVKD. V dropped 0 bases and J dropped 4; count of bases not matched to a gene: 6. DNA for the CDR3: TGTGCCATCAGTGAGTCCTGGGCGGGGGAATACGAGCAGTACTTC. As protein: CAISESWAGEYEQYF.

V and J are TRBV28 and TRBJ2-3, with TRBD1 matching 7 bases. Unmatched junction bases numbered 8, after V lost 3 bases and J lost 2 bases. This CDR3 comprises 16 residues. Germline assignment: CDR1 MDHEN and CDR2 SYDVKM. The CDR3, as DNA: TGTGCCAGCAGTTTCGGACCACAGGGGAACACAGATACGCAGTATTTT. Encoded protein: CASSFGPQGNTDTQYF.

A word on this clonotype: The CDR3 ends on some other residue instead of the conserved phenylalanine or tryptophan, so this is likely a read error. The genes are TRBV20-1 and TRBJ2-1, with TRBD2 matching 12 bases. V trimming: 5 bases; J trimming: 9 bases; junction bases outside the gene matches: 14. Germline V lookup: CDR1 DFQATT, CDR2 SNEGSKA (reference sequence). This CDR3 contains 16 residues. In DNA form, the CDR3 reads TGCAGTGCTTCAAATCTAGCGGGGGGGTTTTATGTTGAGCAGTTCCTC. It translates to CSASNLAGGFYVEQFL.

Written as DNA, the CDR3 is TGTGCCAGCAGCTCCGACCCTTTGGTAGCGGGAGGCCCATTTTACAATGAGCAGTTCTTC. This encodes CASSSDPLVAGGPFYNEQFF. The rearrangement joins TRBV27 to TRBJ2-1; 10 bases match TRBD2. The germline gives CDR1 MNHEY, CDR2 SMNVEV (reference sequence). The CDR3 consists of 20 residues. V trimming: 6 bases; J trimming: 4 bases; junction bases outside the gene matches: 21.

This clonotype showed up many times. The rearrangement joins TRBV7-8 to TRBJ2-3; 14 bases agree with TRBD2. The germline V gene has CDR1 SGHVS and CDR2 FQNEAQ. The trim removed 1 base at V and 3 bases at J, leaving 12 bases unmatched. The CDR3 covers 20 residues. In DNA form, the CDR3 reads TGTGCCAGCAGCTTAGAGCGCTTGGGACTAGCGGGAGTGGAGACAGATACGCAGTATTTT. Protein product: CASSLERLGLAGVETDTQYF.

This sequence joins TRBV5-1 and TRBJ2-2, with no clear D. Germline V CDR1 and CDR2: SGHRS, YFSETQ. V was cut by 4 bases and J by 4 bases, with 2 bases left in between. The CDR3 contains 11 residues. In nucleotides, the CDR3 is TGCGCCAGCAGCGCCACCGGGGAGCTGTTTTTT. As protein: CASSATGELFF.

The V gene is TRBV14, the J gene TRBJ2-7, with D perhaps matching TRBD1 or TRBD2 (6 bases each). V was shortened by 4 bases and J by 6 bases, with 7 bases between the two germline ends. Germline lookup yields CDR1 SGHDN and CDR2 FVKESK. The CDR3 covers 11 residues. The CDR3 here is CASSRGAEQYF. The DNA of the CDR3 is TGTGCCAGCAGCCGGGGGGCCGAGCAGTACTTC.

The chain carries TRBV5-6 and TRBJ1-5; possible D gene TRBD1, 5 bases. The CDR3 length is 16 residues. V gave up 0 bases and J gave up 4 bases, with 14 bases separating them. CDR1 is SGHDT, CDR2 YYEEEE, per germline. Here the CDR3 reads CASSLGGGAGNQPQHF. Written as DNA, the CDR3 is TGTGCCAGCAGCTTGGGGGGTGGGGCAGGGAATCAGCCCCAGCATTTT.

This clonotype has just a few counts. V usage is TRBV5-1 and J usage is TRBJ2-3; TRBD2 might be the D (6 bases). This CDR3 is 16 amino acids long. V was pared by 4 bases and J by 2 bases, with 17 bases between. Germline V gives CDR1 SGHRS, CDR2 YFSETQ. The CDR3 DNA follows: TGCGCCAGCAGCCCCCGCGGAGGGAGGCCCACAGATACGCAGTATTTT. Protein: CASSPRGGRPTDTQYF.

J is TRBJ1-5 and V is TRBV20-1; D perhaps matches TRBD1 (5 bases). This CDR3 region has 16 residues. The germline CDR1 and CDR2 sequences are DFQATT and SNEGSKA (reference sequence). V lost 1 base and J lost 0, with 13 bases in between. The CDR3 region has the DNA TGCAGTGCTAGAGGGGTCGGGGGGACTAGCAATCAGCCCCAGCATTTT. Translation gives CSARGVGGTSNQPQHF.

This clonotype appeared a few times. The chain is built from TRBV29-1 and TRBJ2-7; 10 nucleotides line up with TRBD2. The V gene end was trimmed by 6 bases and the J gene end by 5 bases; junction bases not matched to a gene: 10. There are 14 residues in the CDR3. Germline CDR1 is SQVTM and CDR2 is ANQGSEA. Here the CDR3 DNA reads TGCAGCGTGAGGACACTAGCGGGACACAACGAGCAGTACTTC. Translated: CSVRTLAGHNEQYF.

V gene TRBV20-1 combines with J gene TRBJ2-7; 14 bases are a match to TRBD2. With 5 bases clipped from V and 2 bases from J, the junction kept 14 bases outside the gene matches. Germline loops: CDR1 DFQATT, CDR2 SNEGSKA (reference sequence). The CDR3 spans 18 residues. In DNA form, the CDR3 reads TGCAGTGCTGGAGGTCCGACAGGGACTAGCGGGAGAACCTACGAGCAGTACTTC. Encoded protein: CSAGGPTGTSGRTYEQYF.

This clonotype has more than one count but fewer than ten. The chain uses TRBV28 and TRBJ1-5, with 10 bases identical to TRBD1. This CDR3 is built from 16 residues. Germline lookup yields CDR1 MDHEN and CDR2 SYDVKM. V dropped 0 bases and J dropped 9; count of bases not matched to a gene: 8. In nucleotides, the CDR3 is TGTGCCAGCAGTTTATGGGGGGGACAGGGGCAGGGGCCCCAGCATTTT. It specifies CASSLWGGQGQGPQHF.

The chain is built from TRBV28 and TRBJ2-1; 9 positions match TRBD2. J was trimmed by 4 bases and V by 4 bases; bases with no gene match: 5. Germline V gives CDR1 MDHEN, CDR2 SYDVKM. The CDR3 length is 15 residues. The CDR3 reads CASSSAGGPYNEQFF. CDR3 DNA: TGTGCCAGCAGTTCAGCGGGAGGCCCTTACAATGAGCAGTTCTTC.

The CDR3 sequence: CASRVGGNAWQYF. In nucleotides, the CDR3 is TGTGCCAGCAGGGTGGGGGGGAACGCCTGGCAGTACTTC. The chain recombines TRBV28 with TRBJ2-7, with 7 bases lining up with TRBD2. V trimming: 6 bases; J trimming: 9 bases; junction bases outside the gene matches: 11. Germline V CDR1 and CDR2: MDHEN, SYDVKM. The CDR3 loop spans 13 amino acids. The variable domain in full, with the rest retrieved from reference TRBV28 and TRBJ2-7, is DVKVTQSSRYLVKRTGEKVFLECVQDMDHENMFWYRQDPGLGLRLIYFSYDVKMKEKGDIPEGYSVSREKKERFSLILESASTNQTSMYLCASRVGGNAWQYFGPGTRLTVT.

This clonotype showed up just a few times. This chain links TRBV6-6 with TRBJ2-7; 7 bases align to TRBD2. The V segment lost 0 bases and the J segment 1 base; nucleotides outside the gene matches: 3. There are 15 residues in the CDR3. Germline V gene data show CDR1 as MNHNY and CDR2 as SVGAGI (reference sequence). CDR3: CASSYSLAESYEQYF. CDR3 nucleotide sequence: TGTGCCAGCAGTTACTCCCTAGCGGAATCCTACGAGCAGTACTTC.

The CDR3 DNA follows: TGTGCCAGCAGTTCCCGGGGGACAGGGCCCAGCAATCAGCCCCAGCATTTT. Translated: CASSSRGTGPSNQPQHF. The gene calls are TRBV28 and TRBJ1-5; TRBD1 matches 9 bases. CDR3 size: 17 residues. Germline V gene lookup returns CDR1 MDHEN and CDR2 SYDVKM. Trimming at V came to 4 bases and at J to 1 base, leaving 8 bases not matched to a gene.

This rearrangement joins TRBV9 to TRBJ1-2, with TRBD1 as a possible D gene (5 bases). CDR3 length: 15 residues. V gave up 4 bases and J gave up 2 bases, with 15 bases separating them. CDR1 is SGDLS and CDR2 is YYNGEE in the germline V gene. The CDR3 nucleotides read TGTGCCAGCAGCCCCGGAAGGGGCCCAAACTATGGCTACACCTTC. Amino acids: CASSPGRGPNYGYTF.

V usage is TRBV27 and J usage is TRBJ2-5, with 11 nucleotides matching TRBD2. The CDR3 length is 18 residues. The germline gives CDR1 MNHEY, CDR2 SMNVEV (reference sequence). V gave up 3 bases and J gave up 1 base; unmatched junction bases: 10. The CDR3 bases are TGTGCCAGCAGTTTGGTCACTAGCGGGAGCCTCTCCCAAGAGACCCAGTACTTC. Translating it yields CASSLVTSGSLSQETQYF.

The chain links TRBV28 to TRBJ2-7; D possibly corresponds to TRBD2 (6 bases). This CDR3 has 12 residues. V dropped 6 bases and J dropped 7 bases, with 13 bases sitting between them. Germline lookup yields CDR1 MDHEN and CDR2 SYDVKM. CDR3 sequence: CASRGGLKEQYF. In nucleotides, the CDR3 is TGTGCCAGCAGGGGGGGACTTAAGGAGCAGTACTTC.

This clonotype was observed a single time. The J gene is TRBJ1-4, the V gene TRBV7-6; 8 nucleotides line up with TRBD1. V dropped 5 bases and J dropped 7; count of bases not matched to a gene: 6. Germline CDR1 SGHVS, CDR2 FNYEAQ. CDR3 length: 14 amino acids. CDR3 protein: CASSIQGAGEKLFF. CDR3 nucleotide sequence: TGTGCCAGCAGCATTCAGGGGGCGGGTGAAAAACTGTTTTTT. The variable domain in full, with the rest retrieved from reference TRBV7-6 and TRBJ1-4, is GAGVSQSPRYKVTKRGQDVALRCDPISGHVSLYWYRQALGQGPEFLTYFNYEAQQDKSGLPNDRFSAERPEGSISTLTIQRTEQRDSAMYRCASSIQGAGEKLFFGSGTQLSVL.

This clonotype has more than one count but fewer than ten. The rearrangement joins TRBV12-3 or TRBV12-4 to TRBJ2-7; D is perhaps TRBD1 (5 bases). The CDR3 is 13 residues long. Trimming removed 3 bases at V and 0 bases at J, with 6 bases between. The CDR3 sequence is CASSLDNSYEQYF. The DNA of the CDR3 is TGTGCCAGCAGTTTGGACAACTCCTACGAGCAGTACTTC.

The V gene is TRBV7-9, the J gene TRBJ1-2, with 7 bases identical to TRBD1. The CDR3 loop spans 15 amino acids. Germline V gene sequence: CDR1 SEHNR, CDR2 FQNEAQ (reference sequence). V gave up 3 bases and J gave up 5 bases; unmatched junction bases: 9. DNA of the CDR3: TGTGCCAGCAGCTTTCCCGGACAGGTCCTATATGGCTACACCTTC. This translates into CASSFPGQVLYGYTF. The full variable domain, its missing parts supplied by reference TRBV7-9 and TRBJ1-2, is DTGVSQNPRHKITKRGQNVTFRCDPISEHNRLYWYRQTLGQGPEFLTYFQNEAQLEKSRLLSDRFSAERPKGSFSTLEIQRTEQGDSAMYLCASSFPGQVLYGYTFGSGTRLTVV.

This clonotype was picked up a small number of times. The V call is TRBV5-1, the J call TRBJ2-1; 8 nucleotides line up with TRBD2. From germline, CDR1 is SGHRS and CDR2 YFSETQ. The V gene end was trimmed by 2 bases and the J gene end by 2 bases; junction bases not matched to a gene: 3. CDR3 length: 15 amino acids. The CDR3 nucleotides are TGCGCCAGCAGCTTTAATAGCGGGACCTACAATGAGCAGTTCTTC. Translated, it gives CASSFNSGTYNEQFF.

This clonotype was seen more than once but under ten times. The chain couples TRBV21-1 to TRBJ1-1. TRBV21-1 is a known pseudogene. The CDR3 has 18 residues. The CDR3 is CASSKKSKDGITEWKAFF. CDR3 nucleotide sequence: TGTGCCAGCAGCAAAAAGTCTAAGGACGGTATCACCGAGTGGAAAGCTTTCTTT.

The chain carries TRBV13 and TRBJ2-1; perhaps TRBD2 as D (5 bases). Per germline, CDR1 PRHDT and CDR2 FYEKMQ (reference sequence). V lost 4 bases, J lost 6 bases, and 16 bases lay in between. The CDR3 is made up of 15 amino acids. The CDR3 protein is CASSSSPREVNEQFF. The CDR3 coding sequence is TGTGCCAGCAGCTCTAGCCCCCGAGAGGTCAATGAGCAGTTCTTC.